Listed here are 5 T cell receptor beta chains from one sample, sequenced in a study of cytomegalovirus exposure and HLA in healthy donors. The repertoire was sequenced with immunoSEQ multiplex PCR; TCRdb's copy has only in-frame clones and lacks some. Here the sample spans approximately 140,000 clones, roughly 90% being singletons. Sequencing used PBMCs. These receptors were taken from a young man in good health and CMV-seronegative.

The CDR3 DNA reads TGTGCCAGCAGCGTAGAAGCAGGTTGGAACAATGAGCAGTTCTTC. The encoded protein is CASSVEAGWNNEQFF. V gene TRBV9 combines with J gene TRBJ2-1; D gene uncertain. Germline assignment: CDR1 SGDLS and CDR2 YYNGEE. This CDR3 is built from 15 residues. The V gene lost 0 bases and the J gene lost 5 bases, with 12 bases spanning the gap.

The chain combines TRBV11-2 with TRBJ2-1; 10 bases are a match to TRBD1. CDR1 and CDR2 from the germline V gene are SGHAT and FQNNGV. The CDR3 is 16 residues long. With 2 bases clipped from V and 12 bases from J, the junction kept 13 bases outside the gene matches. The CDR3 protein is CASSLIWDRGFCAQFF. The CDR3 DNA reads TGTGCCAGCAGCTTAATTTGGGACAGGGGTTTCTGTGCGCAGTTCTTC. Combining the CDR3 with reference TRBV11-2 and TRBJ2-1 gives the whole variable domain EAGVAQSPRYKIIEKRQSVAFWCNPISGHATLYWYQQILGQGPKLLIQFQNNGVVDDSQLPKDRFSAERLKGVDSTLKIQPAKLEDSAVYLCASSLIWDRGFCAQFFGPGTRLTVL.

This sequence joins TRBV9 and TRBJ2-5; TRBD2 might be the D (6 bases). The CDR3 covers 14 residues. Per the germline V gene, CDR1 is SGDLS and CDR2 is YYNGEE. Trimming pared 2 bases from V and 2 bases from J, leaving 10 bases between. The CDR3 reads CASSVWAGQETQYF. As DNA, the CDR3 is TGTGCCAGCAGCGTGTGGGCGGGACAAGAGACCCAGTACTTC.

The V gene is TRBV11-3, the J gene TRBJ2-1, with TRBD2 matching over 7 bases. Germline assignment: CDR1 SGHNT and CDR2 YENEEA. The CDR3 runs 15 residues. J gave up 7 bases and V 5 bases, and 11 bases lay outside the gene matches. This CDR3 is CASSPWPSGENEQFF. CDR3 nucleotides: TGTGCCAGCAGCCCATGGCCCAGCGGGGAGAATGAGCAGTTCTTC.

CDR3 nucleotides: TGTGCCAGCAGCTTAAGGACAGGGGGGGATCCTGGGCAGTTCTTC. It is translated as CASSLRTGGDPGQFF. This chain links TRBV7-8 with TRBJ2-1; 10 positions match TRBD1. V lost 2 bases, J lost 12 bases, and 10 bases stayed unmatched. Germline CDR1 reads SGHVS; CDR2 reads FQNEAQ. The CDR3 length is 15 residues.